The 31 T cell receptor beta chains given below trace back to one sample, sequenced in a study of blood T cell repertoires in COVID-19. Profiling relied on immunoSEQ multiplex PCR, and the TCRdb table lists in-frame clones only, not all of them. The table has hundreds of thousands of clones, 85% seen once; the top ten hold around 9.8%. The specimen sequenced was PBMCs or T cells enriched from blood (not recorded which). The receptors stem from a woman in her 50s with acute COVID-19.

In its sample, this clone was seen many times. The CDR3 sequence: CASSPTAGSATTEAFF. CDR3 bases: TGTGCCAGCAGCCCGACTGCGGGGTCGGCGACGACTGAAGCTTTCTTT. The chain has TRBV7-3 and TRBJ1-1; D remains ambiguous. Germline V gives CDR1 SGHTA, CDR2 FQGTGA. The V and J ends lost 5 bases and 5 bases respectively, with 21 bases between them. This CDR3 contains 16 residues. Full variable domain (missing parts from reference TRBV7-3 and TRBJ1-1): GAGVSQTPSNKVTEKGKYVELRCDPISGHTALYWYRQSLGQGPEFLIYFQGTGAADDSGLPNDRFFAVRPEGSVSTLKIQRTERGDSAVYLCASSPTAGSATTEAFFGQGTRLTVV.

The J gene is TRBJ2-5, the V gene TRBV11-2; D is unresolved. Germline CDR1 is SGHAT and CDR2 is FQNNGV. V was clipped by 0 bases and J by 3 bases, with 8 bases between them. This CDR3 spans 14 amino acids. As DNA, the CDR3 is TGTGCCAGCAGCTTAGATGGTACTAAAGAGACCCAGTACTTC. Its translation is CASSLDGTKETQYF.

This clone was seen a single time. The gene calls are TRBV19 and TRBJ1-2, with a tentative D call TRBD1 (6 bases). Germline values: CDR1 LNHDA, CDR2 SQIVND (reference sequence). This CDR3 has 14 amino acids. Deletions cut 4 bases from V and 4 bases from J, with 13 bases between. This CDR3 reads CASSTQGVRYGYTF. In DNA form, the CDR3 reads TGTGCCAGTAGTACACAGGGTGTCCGCTATGGCTACACCTTC.

This clone has a handful of counts. The V call is TRBV9, the J call TRBJ2-5; TRBD2 might be the D (5 bases). V shed 4 bases and J shed 2 bases, with 9 bases lying between them. The CDR3 loop spans 13 amino acids. Germline CDR1 reads SGDLS; CDR2 reads YYNGEE. The CDR3 DNA follows: TGTGCCAGCAGCCCGTCGGGACAAGAGACCCAGTACTTC. Its protein product is CASSPSGQETQYF. The whole variable domain, remainder taken from reference TRBV9 and TRBJ2-5, is DSGVTQTPKHLITATGQRVTLRCSPRSGDLSVYWYQQSLDQGLQFLIQYYNGEERAKGNILERFSAQQFPDLHSELNLSSLELGDSALYFCASSPSGQETQYFGPGTRLLVL.

The V call is TRBV7-2, the J call TRBJ2-5; 11 bases map to TRBD1. J lost 6 bases, V lost 2 bases, and 5 bases had no gene match. Per the germline V gene, CDR1 is SGHTA and CDR2 is FQGNSA. This CDR3 is built from 15 residues. CDR3 DNA sequence: TGTGCCAGCAGCTTAAGGGGACAGGGGGAGCAGACCCAGTACTTC. It specifies CASSLRGQGEQTQYF.

The chain employs TRBV19 and TRBJ2-5, with D uncertain. V dropped 4 bases and J dropped 5 bases, with 17 bases sitting between them. CDR3 length: 15 residues. The germline V gene encodes CDR1 LNHDA and CDR2 SQIVND (reference sequence). This CDR3 reads CASSSFERARETQYF. Here the CDR3 DNA reads TGTGCCAGTAGTAGCTTCGAGCGCGCTCGGGAGACCCAGTACTTC.

This chain connects TRBV19 to TRBJ1-4; TRBD1 agrees at 7 bases. The germline gives CDR1 LNHDA, CDR2 SQIVND (reference sequence). The ends lost 3 bases at V and 3 bases at J; junction bases unmatched: 7. The CDR3 consists of 16 residues. The CDR3 loop reads CASSIGRGIANEKLFF. CDR3 coding DNA: TGTGCCAGTAGTATTGGCAGGGGGATTGCTAATGAAAAACTGTTTTTT.

V is TRBV25-1 and J is TRBJ2-6, with TRBD1 identical over 7 bases. CDR3 length equals 15 residues. Looked up from germline, CDR1 is MGHDK and CDR2 is SYGVNS. After removal of 5 bases from V and 2 bases from J, the junction contained 3 bases not matched to a gene. The CDR3 DNA reads TGTGCCAGCAGTTTTACAGGGGCTGGGGCCAACGTCCTGACTTTC. Amino acid sequence: CASSFTGAGANVLTF.

This chain links TRBV7-8 with TRBJ1-2, with 7 bases fitting TRBD1. The length of the CDR3 is 15 residues. Trimming cost V 5 bases and J 2 bases; bases outside gene matches: 8. Looked up from germline, CDR1 is SGHVS and CDR2 is FQNEAQ. Here the CDR3 reads CASSQTQQGNYGYTF. The CDR3 bases are TGTGCCAGCAGCCAAACACAACAGGGGAACTATGGCTACACCTTC.

This clone was observed a handful of times. The gene calls are TRBV19 and TRBJ1-4; 9 positions match TRBD1. Germline V CDR1 and CDR2: LNHDA, SQIVND (reference sequence). The CDR3 is 17 residues long. V was pared by 4 bases and J by 8 bases, with 14 bases of the junction left unmatched. This CDR3 reads CASSSWTSGTGKEKLFF. The CDR3 DNA reads TGTGCCAGTAGTAGTTGGACATCCGGGACAGGGAAGGAAAAACTGTTTTTT.

The chain employs TRBV5-1 and TRBJ1-1, with TRBD1 identical over 9 bases. This CDR3 has 16 residues. From germline, CDR1 is SGHRS and CDR2 YFSETQ. V lost 4 bases to trimming and J lost 2 bases; unmatched junction nucleotides: 9. DNA for the CDR3: TGCGCCAGCAGCAAGGACAGGGGTAGAAAAAACACTGAAGCTTTCTTT. It encodes CASSKDRGRKNTEAFF.

This chain joins TRBV5-4 and TRBJ2-7, with D possibly being TRBD2 (6 bases). CDR3 length: 14 amino acids. Trimming stripped 2 bases from V and 0 bases from J, with 9 bases between. Germline values: CDR1 SGHNT, CDR2 YYREEE (reference sequence). The CDR3 DNA follows: TGTGCCAGCAGCTTCGGGGGACCCTCCTACGAGCAGTACTTC. Protein product: CASSFGGPSYEQYF.

This chain joins TRBV6-5 and TRBJ1-5, with D maybe TRBD1 (6 bases). Deletions cut 7 bases from V and 4 bases from J, with 14 bases between. Germline values: CDR1 MNHEY, CDR2 SVGAGI. The CDR3 totals 14 residues. CDR3 region: CASTLQQGNQPQHF. In nucleotides, the CDR3 is TGTGCCAGCACTCTACAACAGGGTAATCAGCCCCAGCATTTT.

The chain joins TRBV29-1 to TRBJ2-7, with D hard to call. Trimming stripped 0 bases from V and 2 bases from J, with 11 bases between. This CDR3 is 14 amino acids long. Germline values: CDR1 SQVTM, CDR2 ANQGSEA. The CDR3, as DNA: TGCAGCGTTGAAGAGGCAGATGGCACCTACGAGCAGTACTTC. It encodes CSVEEADGTYEQYF.

This chain links TRBV11-2 with TRBJ2-7; D unclear. Trimming removed 1 base at V and 4 bases at J, with 14 bases between. The CDR3 totals 15 residues. From germline, CDR1 is SGHAT and CDR2 FQNNGV. In DNA, the CDR3 is TGTGCCAGCAGCTTAGTTGACTCGTCCCGGTACGAGCAGTACTTC. This translates into CASSLVDSSRYEQYF.

The J gene is TRBJ2-1, the V gene TRBV5-4; 9 bases are a match to TRBD1. CDR3 size: 14 residues. V shed 3 bases, J shed 9 bases, and the junction held 7 bases outside the gene matches. Germline CDR1 is SGHNT and CDR2 is YYREEE (reference sequence). The CDR3: CASSSGQGRGEQFF. The CDR3 nucleotides read TGTGCCAGCAGCTCGGGACAGGGTAGAGGTGAGCAGTTCTTC.

The rearrangement uses TRBV5-4 and TRBJ1-1; D might be TRBD1 (6 bases). The CDR3 totals 14 residues. Per germline, CDR1 SGHNT and CDR2 YYREEE (reference sequence). The V and J ends lost 7 bases and 1 base respectively, with 14 bases between them. This CDR3 reads CASGSTGSNTEAFF. In DNA form, the CDR3 reads TGTGCCAGCGGCTCGACAGGTTCGAACACTGAAGCTTTCTTT.

This clone was observed a single time. In DNA, the CDR3 is TGTGCCACCGTCGGGAGGACGGACAGCACAGATACGCAGTATTTT. Encoded protein: CATVGRTDSTDTQYF. The genes are TRBV10-3 and TRBJ2-3; 7 bases fit TRBD2. The J segment lost 0 bases and the V segment lost 10 bases, leaving 10 bases of the junction unmatched. CDR1 and CDR2 (germline): ENHRY, SYGVKD. The CDR3 runs to 15 residues.

The rearrangement links TRBV30 to TRBJ1-1; weak D call: TRBD1 (6 bases). The CDR3 consists of 13 residues. Trimming took 2 bases from V and 2 from J, leaving 9 bases between them. CDR1 is GTSNPN, CDR2 SVGIG, per germline (reference sequence). CDR3 amino acids: CAWSPRGNTEAFF. For the CDR3, the DNA is TGTGCCTGGAGTCCCAGGGGCAACACTGAAGCTTTCTTT. The variable domain in full, with the rest retrieved from reference TRBV30 and TRBJ1-1, is SQTIHQWPATLVQPVGSPLSLECTVEGTSNPNLYWYRQAAGRGLQLLFYSVGIGQISSEVPQNLSASRPQDRQFILSSKKLLLSDSGFYLCAWSPRGNTEAFFGQGTRLTVV.

The rearrangement joins TRBV5-5 to TRBJ1-5; 11 positions agree with TRBD1. The germline CDR1 and CDR2 sequences are SGHKS and YYEKEE (reference sequence). With 5 bases clipped from V and 3 bases from J, the junction kept 7 bases outside the gene matches. The CDR3 is made up of 16 amino acids. CDR3 protein: CASSIGTGGPNQPQHF. DNA of the CDR3: TGTGCCAGCAGTATCGGGACAGGGGGGCCCAATCAGCCCCAGCATTTT.

V gene TRBV12-3 or TRBV12-4 combines with J gene TRBJ2-1; 14 bases are shared with TRBD2. The CDR3 consists of 13 residues. Germline trimming cut 11 bases from V and 8 bases from J; bases unmatched to any gene: 5. Here the CDR3 reads CASGLAGVDEQFF. The CDR3 nucleotides are TGTGCCTCGGGACTAGCGGGGGTGGATGAGCAGTTCTTC.

The chain joins TRBV19 to TRBJ1-1; 8 positions agree with TRBD1. The CDR3 covers 14 residues. CDR1 is LNHDA and CDR2 is SQIVND in the germline V gene (reference sequence). Unmatched junction bases numbered 9, after V lost 4 bases and J lost 8 bases. This CDR3 reads CASSTSDRVQEAFF. CDR3 DNA sequence: TGTGCCAGTAGTACCTCGGACAGGGTCCAAGAAGCTTTCTTT.

V gene TRBV15 combines with J gene TRBJ2-3; a possible D gene is TRBD2 (5 bases). This CDR3 spans 15 amino acids. Germline values: CDR1 LNHNV, CDR2 YYDKDF (reference sequence). Trimming removed 1 base at V and 1 base at J, with 9 bases between. CDR3 sequence: CATSRGGIGTDTQYF. The CDR3, as DNA: TGTGCCACCAGCAGAGGAGGGATTGGCACAGATACGCAGTATTTT.

The chain uses TRBV5-1 and TRBJ1-4, with D unclear. CDR1 SGHRS and CDR2 YFSETQ come from the germline V gene. V was trimmed by 2 bases and J by 8 bases, leaving 13 bases between them. This CDR3 has 14 amino acids. The CDR3 coding sequence is TGCGCCAGCAGCTTCGAGACAATCGGAGAAAAACTGTTTTTT. Amino acid sequence: CASSFETIGEKLFF. The variable domain in full, completed from reference TRBV5-1 and TRBJ1-4, reads KAGVTQTPRYLIKTRGQQVTLSCSPISGHRSVSWYQQTPGQGLQFLFEYFSETQRNKGNFPGRFSGRQFSNSRSEMNVSTLELGDSALYLCASSFETIGEKLFFGSGTQLSVL.

The rearrangement links TRBV5-1 to TRBJ2-2, with a weak D call TRBD1 (5 bases). Per germline, CDR1 SGHRS and CDR2 YFSETQ. Trimming shortened V by 7 bases and J by 2 bases, and 15 bases separated the two germline ends. The CDR3 loop spans 15 amino acids. The CDR3 reads CASALGQGNTGELFF. CDR3 bases: TGCGCCAGCGCCTTGGGGCAGGGAAACACCGGGGAGCTGTTTTTT.

This clone was counted at least ten times. This chain joins TRBV5-1 and TRBJ1-2; 7 bases are a match to TRBD1. V gave up 4 bases and J gave up 4 bases; unmatched junction bases: 10. CDR1 is SGHRS, CDR2 YFSETQ, per germline. The CDR3 is 15 amino acids. The CDR3 bases are TGCGCCAGCAGCGATCACAGGGGAGCGGGCTATGGCTACACCTTC. Translating it yields CASSDHRGAGYGYTF.

The chain links TRBV12-3 or TRBV12-4 to TRBJ1-1, with no clear D. V gave up 8 bases and J gave up 10 bases, with 17 bases separating them. CDR3 length: 12 amino acids. CDR3 residues: CASGYYGVGAFF. The CDR3 bases are TGTGCCAGCGGCTACTACGGGGTAGGAGCTTTCTTT.

This chain links TRBV5-4 with TRBJ1-2, with D possibly matching TRBD1 (5 bases). Looked up from germline, CDR1 is SGHNT and CDR2 is YYREEE (reference sequence). The CDR3 is made up of 16 amino acids. Trimming stripped 4 bases from V and 0 bases from J, with 16 bases between. The CDR3 DNA is TGTGCCAGCAGCCCGGGAGGGACCCAAGCTAACTATGGCTACACCTTC. It translates to CASSPGGTQANYGYTF.

The count of this clone is one. The chain carries TRBV5-1 and TRBJ1-2, with D unclear. Trimming removed 4 bases at V and 7 bases at J, with 17 bases between. The CDR3 runs to 14 residues. The germline gives CDR1 SGHRS, CDR2 YFSETQ. CDR3 sequence (DNA): TGCGCCAGCAGCCTGGACGGAGCGGGAGTTGGCTACACCTTC. Its protein product is CASSLDGAGVGYTF.

The CDR3 DNA reads as TGTGCCAGCAGCTTTCCCCGGACAGGGGGGAACACTGAAGCTTTCTTT. As protein: CASSFPRTGGNTEAFF. V usage is TRBV7-2 and J usage is TRBJ1-1, with TRBD1 matching 10 bases. This CDR3 has 16 residues. Per the germline V gene, CDR1 is SGHTA and CDR2 is FQGNSA. With 3 bases clipped from V and 1 base from J, the junction kept 5 bases outside the gene matches.

V gene TRBV19 combines with J gene TRBJ1-5; D is perhaps TRBD1 (6 bases). The CDR3 is made up of 16 amino acids. Looked up from germline, CDR1 is LNHDA and CDR2 is SQIVND (reference sequence). V gave up 3 bases and J gave up 2 bases, with 14 bases separating them. In nucleotides, the CDR3 is TGTGCCAGTAGTATTGATGGGACAAGGGGCAATCAGCCCCAGCATTTT. This codes for CASSIDGTRGNQPQHF.